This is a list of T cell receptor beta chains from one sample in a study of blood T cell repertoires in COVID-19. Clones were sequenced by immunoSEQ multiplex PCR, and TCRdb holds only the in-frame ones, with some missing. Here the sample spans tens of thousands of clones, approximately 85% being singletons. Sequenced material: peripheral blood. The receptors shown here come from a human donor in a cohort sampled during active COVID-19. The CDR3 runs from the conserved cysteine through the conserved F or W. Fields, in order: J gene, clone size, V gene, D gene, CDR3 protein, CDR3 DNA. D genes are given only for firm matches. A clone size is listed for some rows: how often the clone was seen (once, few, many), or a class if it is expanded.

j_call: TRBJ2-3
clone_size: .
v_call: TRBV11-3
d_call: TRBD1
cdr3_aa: CASSTRRQGAADTQYF
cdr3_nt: TGTGCCAGCAGCACCCGAAGACAGGGGGCAGCAGATACGCAGTATTTT

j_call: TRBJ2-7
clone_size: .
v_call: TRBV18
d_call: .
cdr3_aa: CASSPGLAISYEQYF
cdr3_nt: TGTGCCAGCTCACCGGGGCTTGCCATTTCCTACGAGCAGTACTTC

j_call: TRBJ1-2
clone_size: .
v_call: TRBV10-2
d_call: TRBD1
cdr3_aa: CASASDRGGNYGYTF
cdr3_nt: TGCGCCAGCGCCTCGGACAGGGGTGGTAACTATGGCTACACCTTC

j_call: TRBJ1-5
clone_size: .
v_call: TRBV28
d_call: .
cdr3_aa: CASRNVLSSNQPQHF
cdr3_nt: TGTGCCAGCAGGAATGTTTTGAGTAGCAATCAGCCCCAGCATTTT

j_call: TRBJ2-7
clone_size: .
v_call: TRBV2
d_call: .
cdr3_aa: CASSVGGAYEQYF
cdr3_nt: TGTGCCAGCAGTGTCGGGGGAGCCTACGAGCAGTACTTC

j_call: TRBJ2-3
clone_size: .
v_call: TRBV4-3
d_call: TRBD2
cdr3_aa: CASSQDLTSGGATDTQYF
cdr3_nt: TGCGCCAGCAGCCAAGATCTGACTAGCGGGGGGGCGACAGATACGCAGTATTTT

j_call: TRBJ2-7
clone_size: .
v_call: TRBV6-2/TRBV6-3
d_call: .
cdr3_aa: CASSLSYSYEQYF
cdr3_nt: TGTGCCAGCAGTTTGAGCTACTCCTACGAGCAGTACTTC

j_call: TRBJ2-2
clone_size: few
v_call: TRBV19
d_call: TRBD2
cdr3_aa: CASSLLAGEDTGELFF
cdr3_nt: TGTGCCAGTAGCCTTCTAGCGGGAGAAGATACCGGGGAGCTGTTTTTT

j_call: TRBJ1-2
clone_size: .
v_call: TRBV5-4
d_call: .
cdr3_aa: CASSLGPGGDYGYTF
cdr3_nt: TGTGCCAGCAGCCTCGGGCCGGGGGGGGACTATGGCTACACCTTC

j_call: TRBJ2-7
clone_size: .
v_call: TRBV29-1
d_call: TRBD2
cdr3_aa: CSVGGTTPYEQYF
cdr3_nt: TGCAGCGTGGGGGGGACGACTCCCTACGAGCAGTACTTC

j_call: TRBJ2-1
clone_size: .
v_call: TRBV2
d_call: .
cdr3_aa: CASSDYARSSANEQFF
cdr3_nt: TGTGCCAGCAGTGATTACGCCCGGAGTTCCGCCAATGAGCAGTTCTTC

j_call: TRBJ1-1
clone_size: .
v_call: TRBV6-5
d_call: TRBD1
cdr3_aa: CASSYHRGADTEAFF
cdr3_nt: TGTGCCAGCAGTTACCACAGGGGTGCGGACACTGAAGCTTTCTTT

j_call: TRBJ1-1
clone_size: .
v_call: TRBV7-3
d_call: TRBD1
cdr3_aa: CASSLNRDRVVNTEAFF
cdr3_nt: TGTGCCAGCAGCTTGAACCGGGACAGGGTTGTGAACACTGAAGCTTTCTTT

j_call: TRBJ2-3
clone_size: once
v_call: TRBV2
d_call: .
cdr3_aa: CASSLVRQSGDTQYF
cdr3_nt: TGTGCCAGCAGTTTGGTGAGACAGTCTGGCGATACGCAGTATTTT

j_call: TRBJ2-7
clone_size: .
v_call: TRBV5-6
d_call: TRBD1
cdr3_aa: CASSSGTGGYEQYF
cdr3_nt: TGTGCCAGCAGCTCAGGGACAGGGGGCTACGAGCAGTACTTC

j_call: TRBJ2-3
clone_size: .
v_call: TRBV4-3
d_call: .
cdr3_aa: CASSQDPRGLSSSTDTQYF
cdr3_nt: TGCGCCAGCAGCCAAGATCCCAGGGGCCTTTCATCTAGCACAGATACGCAGTATTTT

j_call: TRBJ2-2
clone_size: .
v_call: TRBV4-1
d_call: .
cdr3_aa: CASRLPGAGELFF
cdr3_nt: TGCGCCAGCCGCCTACCGGGGGCCGGGGAGCTGTTTTTT

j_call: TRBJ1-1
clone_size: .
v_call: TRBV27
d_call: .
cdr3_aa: CASSSSNAQLNTEAFF
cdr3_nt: TGTGCCAGCAGTTCCTCAAACGCACAGCTGAACACTGAAGCTTTCTTT

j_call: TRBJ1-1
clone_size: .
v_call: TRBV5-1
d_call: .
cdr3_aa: CASGIGGDNTEAFF
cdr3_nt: TGCGCCAGCGGGATTGGGGGGGATAACACTGAAGCTTTCTTT

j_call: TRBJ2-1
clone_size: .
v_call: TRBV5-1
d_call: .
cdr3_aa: CASSLLPWSSYNEQFF
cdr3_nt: TGCGCCAGCAGCTTGTTACCCTGGAGCTCCTACAATGAGCAGTTCTTC

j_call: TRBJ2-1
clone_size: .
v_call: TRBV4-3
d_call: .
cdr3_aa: CASSQDVIHIYNEQFF
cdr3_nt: TGCGCCAGCAGCCAAGATGTGATCCACATCTACAATGAGCAGTTCTTC

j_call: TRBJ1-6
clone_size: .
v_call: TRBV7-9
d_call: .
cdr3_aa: CASSLALTGGSPLHF
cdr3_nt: TGTGCCAGCAGCTTAGCTTTGACCGGGGGTTCACCCCTCCACTTT

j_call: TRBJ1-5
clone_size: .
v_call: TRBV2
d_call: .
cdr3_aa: CASRTGNNQPQHF
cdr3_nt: TGTGCCAGCAGAACAGGTAACAATCAGCCCCAGCATTTT

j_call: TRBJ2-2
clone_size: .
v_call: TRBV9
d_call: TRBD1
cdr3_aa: CASSSLQGDATGELFF
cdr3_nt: TGTGCCAGCAGCTCCCTTCAGGGGGACGCCACCGGGGAGCTGTTTTTT

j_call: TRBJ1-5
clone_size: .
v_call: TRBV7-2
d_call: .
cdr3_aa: CASSFEREGPQHF
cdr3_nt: TGTGCCAGCAGCTTTGAAAGAGAGGGGCCCCAGCATTTT

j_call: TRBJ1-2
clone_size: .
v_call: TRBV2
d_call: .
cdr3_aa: CASSVAGSYGYTF
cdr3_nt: TGTGCCAGCAGTGTGGCAGGGTCTTATGGCTACACCTTC

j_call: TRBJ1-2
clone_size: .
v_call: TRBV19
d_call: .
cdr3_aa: CASSIGPNSGGYTF
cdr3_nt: TGTGCCAGTAGTATCGGCCCCAATTCGGGTGGCTACACCTTC

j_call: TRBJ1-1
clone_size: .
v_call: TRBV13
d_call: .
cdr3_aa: CASTSPPRPGRAFF
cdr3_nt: TGTGCCAGCACCTCCCCCCCTCGGCCGGGTAGGGCTTTCTTT

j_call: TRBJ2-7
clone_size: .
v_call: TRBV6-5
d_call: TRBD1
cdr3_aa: CASSQTGTGFYEQYF
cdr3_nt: TGTGCCAGCAGTCAGACCGGGACAGGTTTCTACGAGCAGTACTTC

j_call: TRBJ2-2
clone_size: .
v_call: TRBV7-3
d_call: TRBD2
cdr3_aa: CASSLDPERGNTGELFF
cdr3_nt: TGTGCCAGCAGCTTAGATCCGGAGCGGGGAAACACCGGGGAGCTGTTTTTT

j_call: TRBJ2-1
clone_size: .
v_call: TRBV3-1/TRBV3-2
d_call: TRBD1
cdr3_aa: CASSRRQGSYNEQFF
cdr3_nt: TGTGCCAGCAGCCGCCGACAGGGGAGTTACAATGAGCAGTTCTTC

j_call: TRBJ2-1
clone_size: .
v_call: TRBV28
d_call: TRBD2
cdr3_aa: CASSLSGRRDEQFF
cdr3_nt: TGTGCCAGCAGTTTAAGCGGGAGGAGGGATGAGCAGTTCTTC

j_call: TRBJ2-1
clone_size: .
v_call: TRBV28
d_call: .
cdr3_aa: CASSRGAGPVGEQFF
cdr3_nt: TGTGCCAGCAGCCGGGGGGCGGGGCCCGTCGGGGAGCAGTTCTTC

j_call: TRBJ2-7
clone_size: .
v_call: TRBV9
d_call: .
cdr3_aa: CASSARPGGRDEQYF
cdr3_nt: TGTGCCAGCAGCGCGCGTCCGGGGGGCCGGGACGAGCAGTACTTC

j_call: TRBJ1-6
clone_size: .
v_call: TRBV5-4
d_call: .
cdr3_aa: CASSLGSTSYNSPLHF
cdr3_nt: TGTGCCAGCAGCTTGGGGAGCACGTCCTATAATTCACCCCTCCACTTT

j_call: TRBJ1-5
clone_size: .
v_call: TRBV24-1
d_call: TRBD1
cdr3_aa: CATSEWDRGHVNFQPQHF
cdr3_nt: TGTGCCACCAGTGAATGGGACAGGGGGCATGTAAATTTCCAGCCCCAGCATTTT

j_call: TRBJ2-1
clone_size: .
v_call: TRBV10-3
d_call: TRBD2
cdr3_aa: CASWRGDNNEQFF
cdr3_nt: TGTGCCAGCTGGCGGGGGGACAACAATGAGCAGTTCTTC

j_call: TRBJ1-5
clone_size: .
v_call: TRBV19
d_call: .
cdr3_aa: CASGKGGGTRNQPQHF
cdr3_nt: TGTGCCAGTGGGAAAGGCGGGGGCACTCGAAATCAGCCCCAGCATTTT

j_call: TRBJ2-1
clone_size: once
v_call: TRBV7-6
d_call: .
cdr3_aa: CASSLVGGNEQFF
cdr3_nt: TGTGCCAGCAGCTTAGTCGGGGGCAATGAGCAGTTCTTC

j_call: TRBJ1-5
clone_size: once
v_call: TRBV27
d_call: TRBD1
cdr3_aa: CASSSQGSNQPQHF
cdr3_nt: TGTGCCAGCAGTTCACAGGGGTCAAATCAGCCCCAGCATTTT

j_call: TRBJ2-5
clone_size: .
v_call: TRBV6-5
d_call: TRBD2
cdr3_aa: CASRREGVETQYF
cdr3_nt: TGTGCCAGCAGGCGGGAGGGGGTGGAGACCCAGTACTTC

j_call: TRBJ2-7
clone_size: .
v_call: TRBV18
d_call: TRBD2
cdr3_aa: CASSFSGRDTKQYF
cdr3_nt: TGTGCCAGCTCCTTCAGCGGGAGAGATACGAAGCAGTACTTC

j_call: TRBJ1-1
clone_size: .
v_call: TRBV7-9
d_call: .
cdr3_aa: CASSPQVMNTEAFF
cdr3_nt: TGTGCCAGCAGCCCCCAGGTAATGAACACTGAAGCTTTCTTT

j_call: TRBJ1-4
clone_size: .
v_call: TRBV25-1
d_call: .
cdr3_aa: CASRDVRGNEKLFF
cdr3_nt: TGTGCCAGCAGGGATGTTCGGGGAAACGAAAAACTGTTTTTT

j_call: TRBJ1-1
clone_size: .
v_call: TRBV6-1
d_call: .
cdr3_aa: CASSETSPSQGNTEAFF
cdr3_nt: TGTGCCAGCAGTGAAACGTCCCCGTCCCAGGGAAACACTGAAGCTTTCTTT

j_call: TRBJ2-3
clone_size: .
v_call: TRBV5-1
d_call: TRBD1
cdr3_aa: CASSLDQGADTQYF
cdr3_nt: TGCGCCAGCAGCTTGGATCAGGGGGCAGATACGCAGTATTTT

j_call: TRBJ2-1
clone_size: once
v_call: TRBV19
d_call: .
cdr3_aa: CASSISVEQFF
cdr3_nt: TGTGCCAGTAGTATTAGCGTCGAGCAGTTCTTC

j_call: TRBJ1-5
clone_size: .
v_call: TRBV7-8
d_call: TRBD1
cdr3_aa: CASSQGQGPNQPQHF
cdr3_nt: TGTGCCAGCAGCCAGGGACAGGGACCCAATCAGCCCCAGCATTTT

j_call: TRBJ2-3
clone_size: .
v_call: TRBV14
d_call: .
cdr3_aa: CASSLSWDTQYF
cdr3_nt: TGTGCCAGCAGTCTATCGTGGGATACGCAGTATTTT

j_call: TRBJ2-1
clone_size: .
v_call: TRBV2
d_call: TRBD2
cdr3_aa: CASSPSGTQFF
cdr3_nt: TGTGCCAGCAGCCCTAGCGGGACCCAGTTCTTC

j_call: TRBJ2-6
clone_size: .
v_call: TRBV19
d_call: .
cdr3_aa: CASSMEKGLSSGANVLTF
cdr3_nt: TGTGCCAGTAGTATGGAGAAGGGGTTAAGCTCTGGGGCCAACGTCCTGACTTTC

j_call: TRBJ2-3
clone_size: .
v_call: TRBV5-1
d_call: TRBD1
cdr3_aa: CASSRSTGGPDTQYF
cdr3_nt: TGCGCCAGCAGCCGTTCGACAGGGGGGCCAGATACGCAGTATTTT

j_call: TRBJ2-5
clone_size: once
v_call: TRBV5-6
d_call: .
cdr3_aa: CASSLGGEETQYF
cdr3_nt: TGTGCCAGCAGCTTAGGCGGGGAAGAGACCCAGTACTTC

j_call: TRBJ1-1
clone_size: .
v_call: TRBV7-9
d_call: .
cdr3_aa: CASSPSGKGTTEAFF
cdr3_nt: TGTGCCAGCAGCCCAAGCGGGAAGGGGACGACTGAAGCTTTCTTT

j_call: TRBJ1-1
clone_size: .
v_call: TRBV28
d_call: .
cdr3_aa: CASRGQANTEAFF
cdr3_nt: TGTGCCAGCAGAGGACAAGCGAACACTGAAGCTTTCTTT